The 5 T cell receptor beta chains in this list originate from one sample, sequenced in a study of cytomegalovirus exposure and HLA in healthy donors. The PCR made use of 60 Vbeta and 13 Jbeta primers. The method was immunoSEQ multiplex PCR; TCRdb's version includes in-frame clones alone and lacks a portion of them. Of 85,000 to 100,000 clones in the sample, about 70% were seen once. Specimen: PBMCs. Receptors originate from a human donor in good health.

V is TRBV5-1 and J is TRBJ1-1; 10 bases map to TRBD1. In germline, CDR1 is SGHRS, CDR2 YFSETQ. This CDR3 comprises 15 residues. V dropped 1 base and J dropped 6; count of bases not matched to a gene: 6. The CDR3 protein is CASSLKGQGSSEAFF. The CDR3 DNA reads TGCGCCAGCAGCTTGAAGGGACAGGGGAGCTCTGAAGCTTTCTTT.

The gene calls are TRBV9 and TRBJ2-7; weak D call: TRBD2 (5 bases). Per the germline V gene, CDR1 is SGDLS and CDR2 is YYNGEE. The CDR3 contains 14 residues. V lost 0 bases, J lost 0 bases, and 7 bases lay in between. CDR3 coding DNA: TGTGCCAGCAGCGTAGGGCGGGCCTCCTACGAGCAGTACTTC. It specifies CASSVGRASYEQYF.

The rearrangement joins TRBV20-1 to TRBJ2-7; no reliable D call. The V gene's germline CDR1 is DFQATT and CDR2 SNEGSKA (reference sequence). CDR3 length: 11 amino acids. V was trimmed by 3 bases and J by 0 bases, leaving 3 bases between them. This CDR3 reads CSASSSYEQYF. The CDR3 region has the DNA TGCAGTGCTAGCAGCTCCTACGAGCAGTACTTC.

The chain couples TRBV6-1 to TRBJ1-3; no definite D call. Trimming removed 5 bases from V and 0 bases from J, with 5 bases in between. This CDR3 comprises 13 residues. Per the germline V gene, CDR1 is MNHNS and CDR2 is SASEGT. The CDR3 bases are TGTGCCAGCAGTCCCAGCTCTGGAAACACCATATATTTT. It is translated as CASSPSSGNTIYF.

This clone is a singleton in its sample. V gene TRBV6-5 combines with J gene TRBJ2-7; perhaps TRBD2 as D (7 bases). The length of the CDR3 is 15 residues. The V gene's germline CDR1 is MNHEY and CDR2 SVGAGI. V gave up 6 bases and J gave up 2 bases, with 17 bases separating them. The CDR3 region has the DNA TGTGCCAGCAGGGGACTCGGGGGGCTTACCTACGAGCAGTACTTC. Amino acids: CASRGLGGLTYEQYF.